This T cell receptor (beta chain) was identified in a study of blood T cell repertoires in COVID-19. The authors' processing: For nucleated cells, counts were estimated from reference gene primer amplification. The data were produced by immunoSEQ multiplex PCR, yet TCRdb's version contains in-frame clones alone and is incomplete. V, J and clone size reflect that table, while D and trimming were determined from the DNA. The sample yields 85,000 to 100,000 clones, more than 75% seen once. J gave up 7 bases and V 6 bases, and 11 bases lay outside the gene matches. Per germline, CDR1 SGHRS and CDR2 YFSETQ. The CDR3 totals 15 residues.

Sequenced material: peripheral blood. The origin of this receptor is a human donor in a cohort sampled during active COVID-19. The genes are TRBV5-1 and TRBJ2-1; TRBD2 agrees at 9 bases. CDR3 in amino acids: CASILQPAGGNEQFF. As DNA, the CDR3 is TGCGCCAGCATACTCCAGCCCGCGGGAGGGAATGAGCAGTTCTTC.